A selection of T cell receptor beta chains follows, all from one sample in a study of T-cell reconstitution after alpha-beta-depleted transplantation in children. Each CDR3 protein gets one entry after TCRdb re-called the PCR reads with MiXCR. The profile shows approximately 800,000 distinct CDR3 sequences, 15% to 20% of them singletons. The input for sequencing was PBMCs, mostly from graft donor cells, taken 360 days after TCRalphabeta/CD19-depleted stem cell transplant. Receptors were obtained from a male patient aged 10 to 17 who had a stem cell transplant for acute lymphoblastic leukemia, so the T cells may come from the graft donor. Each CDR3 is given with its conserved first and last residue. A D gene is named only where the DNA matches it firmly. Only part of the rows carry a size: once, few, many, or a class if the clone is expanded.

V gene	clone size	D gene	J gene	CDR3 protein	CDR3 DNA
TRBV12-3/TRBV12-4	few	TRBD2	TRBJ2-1	CASTPPASGLLYNEQFF	TGTGCCAGCACCCCCCCGGCTAGCGGGCTCCTCTACAATGAGCAGTTCTTC
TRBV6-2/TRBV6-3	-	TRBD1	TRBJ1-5	CASADRGHQPQHF	TGTGCCAGCGCGGACAGGGGCCACCAGCCCCAGCATTTT
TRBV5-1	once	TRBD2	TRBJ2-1	CASSPGTSWHEQFF	TGCGCCAGCAGCCCGGGGACTAGTTGGCATGAGCAGTTCTTC
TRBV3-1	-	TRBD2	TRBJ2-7	CASSQEWTSGHEQYF	TGTGCCAGCAGCCAAGAATGGACTAGCGGCCACGAGCAGTACTTC
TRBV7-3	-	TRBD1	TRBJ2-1	CASSPWTGPNEQFF	TGTGCCAGCAGCCCTTGGACAGGACCCAATGAGCAGTTCTTC
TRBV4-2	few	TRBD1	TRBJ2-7	CASSLPPGQGWYEQYF	TGTGCCAGCAGCCTACCGCCGGGACAGGGGTGGTACGAGCAGTACTTC
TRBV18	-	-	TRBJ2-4	CASSPPSPAKNIQYF	TGTGCCAGCTCACCACCTAGCCCAGCCAAAAACATTCAGTACTTC
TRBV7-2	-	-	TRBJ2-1	CASSFRDPYNEQFF	TGTGCCAGCAGCTTTAGGGACCCATACAATGAGCAGTTCTTC
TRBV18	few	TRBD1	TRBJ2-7	CASQGQGRSYEQYF	TGTGCCAGCCAGGGACAGGGGCGTTCCTACGAGCAGTACTTC
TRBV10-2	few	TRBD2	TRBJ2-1	CASSLELAGSGEQFF	TGCGCCAGCAGTCTGGAACTAGCGGGATCCGGTGAGCAGTTCTTC
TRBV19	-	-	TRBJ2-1	CASTRGYNEQFF	TGTGCCAGTACCAGAGGCTACAATGAGCAGTTCTTC
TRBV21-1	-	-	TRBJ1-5	CASSKGQEGYQPQHF	TGTGCCAGCAGCAAAGGACAGGAGGGCTATCAGCCCCAGCATTTT
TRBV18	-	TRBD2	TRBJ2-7	CASSPRFSGGSYEQYF	TGTGCCAGCTCACCCCGTTTTAGCGGGGGCTCCTACGAGCAGTACTTC
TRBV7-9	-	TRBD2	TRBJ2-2	CASGRATGELFF	TGTGCCAGCGGGAGGGCCACCGGGGAGCTGTTTTTT
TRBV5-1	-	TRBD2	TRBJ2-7	CASPVGRFTYEQYF	TGCGCCAGCCCGGTCGGGAGGTTCACCTACGAGCAGTACTTC
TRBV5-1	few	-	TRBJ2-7	CASSLEPGDYEQYF	TGCGCCAGCAGCTTGGAGCCAGGCGACTACGAGCAGTACTTC
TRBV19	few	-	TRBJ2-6	CASSKTPGSSGANVLTF	TGTGCCAGTAGTAAGACACCAGGCAGCTCTGGGGCCAACGTCCTGACTTTC
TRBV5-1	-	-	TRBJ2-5	CASKGTGNLRGETQYF	TGCGCCAGCAAGGGGACCGGGAACCTTCGGGGAGAGACCCAGTACTTC
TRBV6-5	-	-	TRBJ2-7	CASSYSRQLYEQYF	TGTGCCAGCAGTTACTCGAGACAGCTCTACGAGCAGTACTTC
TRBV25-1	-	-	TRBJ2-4	CASTSSRPRYF	TGTGCCAGCACCTCGAGCCGCCCACGGTACTTC
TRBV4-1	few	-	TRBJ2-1	CASSQVPSASYNEQFF	TGCGCCAGCAGCCAAGTCCCCAGCGCTTCCTACAATGAGCAGTTCTTC
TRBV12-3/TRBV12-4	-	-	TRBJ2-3	CASSLRYGPLGTDTQYF	TGTGCCAGCAGTTTGCGCTACGGGCCTCTCGGCACAGATACGCAGTATTTT
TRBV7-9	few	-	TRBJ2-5	CASSLAIGHDGETQYF	TGTGCCAGCAGCTTAGCGATTGGGCACGACGGGGAGACCCAGTACTTC
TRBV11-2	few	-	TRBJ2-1	CASSLRTEGPFF	TGTGCCAGCAGCCTAAGGACTGAAGGACCGTTCTTC
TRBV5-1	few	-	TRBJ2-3	CASSLGGDFPTQYF	TGCGCCAGCAGCTTGGGGGGGGACTTCCCTACGCAGTATTTT
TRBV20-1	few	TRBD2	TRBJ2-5	CSAIPSGRAPETQYF	TGCAGTGCCATCCCTAGCGGGAGAGCCCCAGAGACCCAGTACTTC
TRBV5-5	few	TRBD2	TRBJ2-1	CASSFPGLAGGSNEQFF	TGTGCCAGCAGCTTCCCGGGACTAGCGGGAGGTAGCAATGAGCAGTTCTTC
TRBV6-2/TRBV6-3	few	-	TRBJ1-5	CASSPLWGRGNQPQHF	TGTGCCAGCAGCCCCCTGTGGGGACGGGGCAATCAGCCCCAGCATTTT
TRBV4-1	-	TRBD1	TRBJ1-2	CASSHLLGTGRPYGYTF	TGCGCCAGCAGCCATCTCTTGGGGACAGGACGCCCCTATGGCTACACCTTC
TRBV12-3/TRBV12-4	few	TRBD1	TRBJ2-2	CASTEGQGITGELFF	TGTGCCAGCACCGAAGGACAGGGAATCACCGGGGAGCTGTTTTTT
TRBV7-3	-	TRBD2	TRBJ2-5	CASSPTSGRAPETQYF	TGTGCCAGCAGCCCCACTAGCGGGAGGGCGCCAGAGACCCAGTACTTC
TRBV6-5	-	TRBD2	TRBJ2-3	CASSYSGGLAGDTQYF	TGTGCCAGCAGTTACTCCGGGGGACTAGCAGGGGATACGCAGTATTTT
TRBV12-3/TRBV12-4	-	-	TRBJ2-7	CASSNHSPIYEQYF	TGTGCCAGCAGTAATCACTCCCCTATCTACGAGCAGTACTTC
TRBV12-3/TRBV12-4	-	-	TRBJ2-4	CASRSPRNIQYF	TGTGCCAGCAGATCCCCGCGGAACATTCAGTACTTC
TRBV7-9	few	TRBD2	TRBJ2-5	CASSALAGAQETQYF	TGTGCCAGCAGCGCCTTAGCGGGAGCTCAAGAGACCCAGTACTTC
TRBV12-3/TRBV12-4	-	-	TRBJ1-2	CASSLNPGADYGYTF	TGTGCCAGCAGTTTAAATCCGGGGGCCGACTATGGCTACACCTTC
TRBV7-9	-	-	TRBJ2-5	CASSFNTETFGTQYF	TGTGCCAGCAGTTTTAATACAGAAACCTTTGGGACCCAGTACTTC
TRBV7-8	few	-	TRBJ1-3	CASSLTRSGNTIYF	TGTGCCAGCAGCCTAACAAGGTCTGGAAACACCATATATTTT
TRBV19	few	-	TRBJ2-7	CASSIPLHYEQYF	TGTGCCAGTAGTATCCCTCTCCACTACGAGCAGTACTTC
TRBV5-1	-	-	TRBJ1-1	CASRSGIEAFF	TGCGCCAGCAGGTCAGGAATCGAGGCTTTCTTT
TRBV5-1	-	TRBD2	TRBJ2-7	CASSPKPSGRRYEQYF	TGCGCCAGCAGCCCTAAGCCAAGCGGGAGGAGATACGAGCAGTACTTC
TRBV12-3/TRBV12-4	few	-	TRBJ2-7	CASSEGLLTYEQYF	TGTGCCAGCAGTGAAGGACTACTAACCTACGAGCAGTACTTC
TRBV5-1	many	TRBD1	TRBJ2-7	CASSLGGTAYYEQYF	TGCGCCAGCAGCTTGGGAGGGACAGCTTACTACGAGCAGTACTTC
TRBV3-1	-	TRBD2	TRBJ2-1	CASSRGTSGRNEQFF	TGTGCCAGCAGCCGGGGGACTAGCGGGAGGAATGAGCAGTTCTTC
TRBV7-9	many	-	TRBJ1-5	CASSLAAGSNQPQHF	TGTGCCAGCAGCTTAGCGGCTGGTAGCAATCAGCCCCAGCATTTT
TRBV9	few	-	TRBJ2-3	CASSEHRFSTDTQYF	TGTGCCAGCAGCGAACACCGGTTTAGCACAGATACGCAGTATTTT
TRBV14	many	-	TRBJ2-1	CASRASSYNEQFF	TGTGCCAGCAGGGCGTCCTCCTACAATGAGCAGTTCTTC
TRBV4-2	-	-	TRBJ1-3	CASSQEAAPLTIYF	TGTGCCAGCAGCCAAGAAGCAGCCCCACTAACCATATATTTT
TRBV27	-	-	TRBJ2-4	CASSLWQGNAKNIQYF	TGTGCCAGCAGTTTGTGGCAGGGTAACGCCAAAAACATTCAGTACTTC
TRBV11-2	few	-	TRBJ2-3	CASSLVRRMHNGQYF	TGTGCCAGCAGCTTAGTTCGGCGGATGCACAATGGGCAGTATTTT
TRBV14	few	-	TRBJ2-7	CASVRQRGTLLVHEQYF	TGTGCCAGCGTTCGACAACGAGGGACTCTGCTAGTCCACGAGCAGTACTTC
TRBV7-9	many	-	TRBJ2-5	CASSFRAGVNETQYF	TGTGCCAGCAGCTTTCGGGCAGGCGTTAACGAGACCCAGTACTTC
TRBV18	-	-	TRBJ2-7	CASSPLDLSGEQYF	TGTGCCAGCTCACCTTTGGACCTTTCCGGCGAGCAGTACTTC
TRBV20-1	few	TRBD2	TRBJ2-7	CSARDFIGGSLYEQYF	TGCAGTGCTAGAGATTTTATCGGGGGGAGCCTCTACGAGCAGTACTTC